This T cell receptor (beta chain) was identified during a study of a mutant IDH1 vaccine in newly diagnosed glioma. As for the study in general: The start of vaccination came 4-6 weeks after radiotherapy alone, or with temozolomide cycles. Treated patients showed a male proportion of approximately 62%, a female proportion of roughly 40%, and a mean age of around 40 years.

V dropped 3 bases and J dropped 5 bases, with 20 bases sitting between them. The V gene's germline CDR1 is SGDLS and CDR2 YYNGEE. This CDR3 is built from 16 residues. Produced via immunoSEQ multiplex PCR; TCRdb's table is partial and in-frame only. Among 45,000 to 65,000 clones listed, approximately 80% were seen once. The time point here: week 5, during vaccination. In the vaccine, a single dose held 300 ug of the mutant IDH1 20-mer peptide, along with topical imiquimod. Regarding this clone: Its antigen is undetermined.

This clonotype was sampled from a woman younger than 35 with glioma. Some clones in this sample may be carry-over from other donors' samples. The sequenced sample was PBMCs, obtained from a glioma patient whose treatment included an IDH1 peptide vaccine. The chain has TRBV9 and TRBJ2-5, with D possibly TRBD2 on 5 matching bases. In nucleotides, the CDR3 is TGTGCCAGCAGCGCCTTTAGCGATAATCTTCGGGAGACCCAGTACTTC. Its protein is CASSAFSDNLRETQYF.